The next 16 T cell receptor beta chains were all read from a single sample in a study of T cell responses to AZD1222 COVID-19 vaccine. The assay was immunoSEQ multiplex PCR, and TCRdb's table has in-frame clones only and misses some. The table records about 50,000 clones, approximately 89% of them present only once. This specimen was peripheral blood, taken on day 0 of MenACWY control vaccination. The receptors come from an adult in good health.

This chain connects TRBV29-1 to TRBJ2-3, with D possibly matching TRBD1 (6 bases). This CDR3 is built from 18 residues. Germline V gives CDR1 SQVTM, CDR2 ANQGSEA. The V end lost 6 bases, the J end lost 2 bases, and 27 bases lay between the germline ends. CDR3 in amino acids: CSVPSTQGSSPLTDTQYF. The CDR3 DNA is TGCAGCGTCCCTTCCACTCAGGGGTCATCCCCACTCACAGATACGCAGTATTTT.

V is TRBV5-1 and J is TRBJ1-2; no definite D call. CDR3 length: 13 amino acids. Germline CDR1 reads SGHRS; CDR2 reads YFSETQ. V was shortened by 2 bases and J by 8 bases, with 13 bases between the two germline ends. The CDR3 region has the DNA TGCGCCAGCAGCTTATATGGGGAGGGCGGCTACACCTTC. Translated, it gives CASSLYGEGGYTF.

J is TRBJ1-6 and V is TRBV29-1, with D perhaps TRBD1 (6 bases). The CDR3 is 13 amino acids. The germline V and J ends were trimmed by 7 bases and 7 bases, with 14 bases remaining between them. Germline V lookup: CDR1 SQVTM, CDR2 ANQGSEA. CDR3 nucleotides: TGCAGCGCTTTGACAGGCTCAAATTCACCCCTCCACTTT. Translating it yields CSALTGSNSPLHF.

V and J are TRBV6-5 and TRBJ2-2; 9 positions agree with TRBD1. CDR1 is MNHEY, CDR2 SVGAGI, per germline. The V segment lost 2 bases and the J segment 5 bases; nucleotides outside the gene matches: 3. The CDR3 length is 15 residues. The CDR3 loop is CASSYIGQGTGELFF. CDR3 DNA: TGTGCCAGCAGTTACATAGGACAGGGGACCGGGGAGCTGTTTTTT.

This clone was recorded only once. The rearrangement uses TRBV9 and TRBJ1-1; D is unresolved. V was trimmed by 0 bases and J by 5 bases, leaving 5 bases between them. The CDR3 runs 12 residues. Germline values: CDR1 SGDLS, CDR2 YYNGEE. CDR3 region: CASSVVGTEAFF. The CDR3 DNA sequence: TGTGCCAGCAGCGTAGTCGGGACTGAAGCTTTCTTT.

The chain joins TRBV30 to TRBJ1-1; D is ambiguous. This CDR3 contains 14 residues. V gave up 2 bases and J gave up 1 base, with 11 bases separating them. In germline, CDR1 is GTSNPN, CDR2 SVGIG (reference sequence). The chain's CDR3 is CAWSTARWNTEAFF. The CDR3 nucleotides read TGTGCCTGGAGTACTGCACGGTGGAACACTGAAGCTTTCTTT.

The chain couples TRBV28 to TRBJ1-6; D unclear. The CDR3 sequence is 12 residues long. The germline gives CDR1 MDHEN, CDR2 SYDVKM. Trimming shortened V by 6 bases and J by 9 bases, and 9 bases separated the two germline ends. CDR3 protein: CASSSPTSPLHF. The CDR3, as DNA: TGTGCCAGCAGCAGTCCGACTTCACCCCTCCACTTT.

The J gene is TRBJ1-2, the V gene TRBV4-2, with D perhaps matching TRBD1 (6 bases). The CDR3 is 15 residues long. Per the germline V gene, CDR1 is LGHNA and CDR2 is YNFKEQ. Trimming removed 0 bases at V and 7 bases at J, with 15 bases between. The CDR3 region has the DNA TGTGCCAGCAGCCAAGATCGGGGGGGGGCGCTTGGCTACACCTTC. Its protein product is CASSQDRGGALGYTF.

CDR3 loop: CASSFDPGVEKLFF. The CDR3 DNA sequence: TGTGCCAGCAGCTTTGACCCCGGGGTCGAGAAGCTGTTTTTT. V gene TRBV7-9 combines with J gene TRBJ2-2; tentative D call: TRBD2 (5 bases). The ends were cut back, 3 bases at V and 12 bases at J, with 17 bases in the middle. CDR1 and CDR2 from the germline V gene are SEHNR and FQNEAQ (reference sequence). CDR3 length: 14 amino acids.

The chain has TRBV11-3 and TRBJ2-3; D remains ambiguous. Looked up from germline, CDR1 is SGHNT and CDR2 is YENEEA. V was clipped by 4 bases and J by 2 bases, with 7 bases between them. CDR3 length equals 13 residues. The CDR3, as DNA: TGTGCCAGCAGCTCGGTGAACACAGATACGCAGTATTTT. As protein: CASSSVNTDTQYF.

The chain employs TRBV28 and TRBJ2-7; D may correspond to TRBD1 or TRBD2 (6 bases each). Germline V gene lookup returns CDR1 MDHEN and CDR2 SYDVKM. Trimming shortened V by 2 bases and J by 8 bases, and 19 bases separated the two germline ends. The CDR3 contains 15 residues. The CDR3: CASSLPSSRGAQQYF. CDR3 sequence (DNA): TGTGCCAGCAGTTTACCCTCCTCAAGGGGGGCTCAGCAGTACTTC.

The gene calls are TRBV19 and TRBJ2-1; 13 bases are a match to TRBD2. The trim removed 7 bases at V and 1 base at J, leaving 16 bases unmatched. The CDR3 consists of 20 residues. Germline V gene lookup returns CDR1 LNHDA and CDR2 SQIVND (reference sequence). For the CDR3, the DNA is TGTGCCAGTACCGGGACTAGCGGGACACTACTACATTTTTCCTACAATGAGCAGTTCTTC. Its translation is CASTGTSGTLLHFSYNEQFF.

In its sample, this clone was seen once. The rearrangement uses TRBV24-1 and TRBJ1-1; the D is unclear. CDR3 size: 13 residues. The V end lost 5 bases, the J end lost 1 base, and 7 bases lay between the germline ends. Germline V gene data show CDR1 as KGHDR and CDR2 as SFDVKD. The CDR3 loop is CATSGTGNTEAFF. The CDR3 bases are TGTGCCACCAGTGGCACGGGGAACACTGAAGCTTTCTTT.

The chain employs TRBV3-1 (or the pseudogene TRBV3-2) and TRBJ2-4, with 8 bases aligning to TRBD1. V lost 8 bases, J lost 6 bases, and 9 bases stayed unmatched. This CDR3 region has 14 residues. Germline CDR1 LGHDT, CDR2 YNNKEL (reference sequence). The CDR3 sequence: CASEKTGGLNIQYF. The CDR3 bases are TGTGCCAGCGAAAAAACAGGGGGACTAAACATTCAGTACTTC.

The chain combines TRBV5-5 with TRBJ2-5; 10 nucleotides line up with TRBD2. The trim removed 0 bases at V and 2 bases at J, leaving 7 bases unmatched. Germline CDR1 and CDR2: SGHKS and YYEKEE (reference sequence). The CDR3 contains 17 residues. CDR3 loop: CASSLVAAGGPQETQYF. CDR3 bases: TGTGCCAGCAGCTTGGTTGCAGCGGGAGGGCCTCAAGAGACCCAGTACTTC.

V gene TRBV28 combines with J gene TRBJ1-5; 10 bases map to TRBD1. This CDR3 comprises 16 residues. Germline-derived CDR1 and CDR2 are MDHEN and SYDVKM. Trimming at V came to 6 bases and at J to 5 bases, leaving 10 bases not matched to a gene. This CDR3 reads CASREPGQGIYQPQHF. The CDR3, as DNA: TGTGCCAGCAGGGAACCGGGACAGGGGATCTATCAGCCCCAGCATTTT. The complete variable domain, with remaining parts taken from reference TRBV28 and TRBJ1-5, reads DVKVTQSSRYLVKRTGEKVFLECVQDMDHENMFWYRQDPGLGLRLIYFSYDVKMKEKGDIPEGYSVSREKKERFSLILESASTNQTSMYLCASREPGQGIYQPQHFGDGTRLSIL.